The 14 T cell receptor beta chains listed next were all sequenced from one sample in a study of cytomegalovirus exposure and HLA in healthy donors (dated 2017 in TCRdb). Preparation of the library involved the immunoSEQ multiplex PCR assay. This immuneACCESS table, as held by TCRdb, lists in-frame sequences with V and J called but not all clones. Of the missing ones, under half trace to an unresolved V gene in checked studies; the others have no known cause. This sample has just under 75,000 clones in its table, and around 94% of those were observed once. Under 4% of the sample is in the top ten clones. Sequenced: PBMCs. The receptors derive from a woman aged 18-29 years in good health and CMV-seropositive.

The V gene is TRBV7-6, the J gene TRBJ1-1; D might be TRBD1 (6 bases). V was shortened by 5 bases and J by 0 bases, with 13 bases between the two germline ends. The germline CDR1 and CDR2 sequences are SGHVS and FNYEAQ. This CDR3 comprises 15 residues. CDR3 sequence reads: CASSPQQGVNTEAFF. In DNA form, the CDR3 reads TGTGCCAGCAGCCCCCAACAGGGAGTGAACACTGAAGCTTTCTTT.

The chain is built from TRBV18 and TRBJ2-4; a weak D match, TRBD2 (5 bases). The CDR3 is made up of 16 amino acids. Germline V CDR1 and CDR2: KGHSH, LQKENI. The V end was cut by 3 bases, the J end by 0 bases, with 12 bases between. The CDR3 loop reads CASSPLSGLAKNIQYF. The CDR3 DNA reads TGTGCCAGCTCACCCTTGTCAGGACTAGCCAAAAACATTCAGTACTTC.

This chain connects TRBV28 to TRBJ1-2; 8 bases align to TRBD1. The CDR3 extends over 15 amino acids. After removal of 6 bases from V and 0 bases from J, the junction contained 6 bases not matched to a gene. Germline loops: CDR1 MDHEN, CDR2 SYDVKM. The CDR3 DNA sequence: TGTGCCAGCAGCGACCAGGGGGCCTCTAACTATGGCTACACCTTC. This encodes CASSDQGASNYGYTF.

The J gene is TRBJ2-7, the V gene TRBV6-6, with 9 bases that match TRBD1. CDR3 size: 15 residues. Looked up from germline, CDR1 is MNHNY and CDR2 is SVGAGI (reference sequence). J was trimmed by 4 bases and V by 5 bases; bases with no gene match: 9. This CDR3 reads CASSHPRTGAYEQYF. The CDR3 nucleotides read TGTGCCAGCAGTCACCCACGGACAGGGGCGTACGAGCAGTACTTC.

This chain joins TRBV19 and TRBJ2-2; TRBD2 is a possible D gene (5 bases). Germline CDR1 and CDR2: LNHDA and SQIVND (reference sequence). Trimming removed 6 bases at V and 3 bases at J, with 11 bases between. The CDR3 is 14 residues long. The CDR3 reads CASRGSGYTGELFF. For the CDR3, the DNA is TGTGCCAGTAGGGGCTCGGGGTACACCGGGGAGCTGTTTTTT.

This rearrangement joins TRBV4-2 to TRBJ1-5, with D maybe TRBD1 (6 bases). The V gene's germline CDR1 is LGHNA and CDR2 YNFKEQ. The CDR3 is 16 amino acids. Trimming pared 1 base from V and 3 bases from J, leaving 13 bases between. The CDR3 spells CASSQGPGGDNQPQHF. In DNA, the CDR3 is TGTGCCAGCAGCCAAGGCCCGGGGGGCGACAATCAGCCCCAGCATTTT.

The chain couples TRBV11-2 to TRBJ1-1, with 7 bases identical to TRBD1. From germline, CDR1 is SGHAT and CDR2 FQNNGV. This CDR3 has 13 amino acids. With V trimmed by 5 bases and J by 5 bases, 5 bases remained unmatched. The CDR3 spells CASSLTRGTEAFF. The CDR3 DNA sequence: TGTGCCAGCAGCCTAACCAGGGGGACTGAAGCTTTCTTT.

V and J are TRBV5-1 and TRBJ1-1; a possible D gene is TRBD1 (6 bases). V gave up 1 base and J gave up 4 bases, with 14 bases separating them. The CDR3 has 15 amino acids. CDR1 SGHRS and CDR2 YFSETQ come from the germline V gene. In DNA form, the CDR3 reads TGCGCCAGCAGCTTGACAGGGATTGAGTTCACTGAAGCTTTCTTT. This translates into CASSLTGIEFTEAFF.

V gene TRBV7-9 combines with J gene TRBJ1-5; TRBD1 is a possible D gene (6 bases). V lost 3 bases, J lost 7 bases, and 16 bases lay in between. The CDR3 length is 15 residues. CDR1 is SEHNR, CDR2 FQNEAQ, per germline (reference sequence). CDR3 sequence reads: CASSLWDTPPQPQHF. The CDR3 region has the DNA TGTGCCAGCAGCTTGTGGGACACCCCCCCGCAGCCCCAGCATTTT.

The chain carries TRBV5-8 and TRBJ2-7; 9 bases are shared with TRBD2. This CDR3 spans 14 amino acids. CDR1 is SGHTS, CDR2 YDEGEE, per germline. J gave up 3 bases and V 6 bases, and 7 bases lay outside the gene matches. Written as DNA, the CDR3 is TGTGCCAGCATAGACCGCGGGGGGGGCTACGAGCAGTACTTC. This encodes CASIDRGGGYEQYF. The variable domain in full, with the rest retrieved from reference TRBV5-8 and TRBJ2-7, is EAGVTQSPTHLIKTRGQQATLRCSPISGHTSVYWYQQALGLGLQFLLWYDEGEERNRGNFPPRFSGRQFPNYSSELNVNALELEDSALYLCASIDRGGGYEQYFGPGTRLTVT.

Only one count was recorded for this clone. The genes are TRBV19 and TRBJ2-7; 9 positions match TRBD1. J was trimmed by 4 bases and V by 4 bases; bases with no gene match: 5. From germline, CDR1 is LNHDA and CDR2 SQIVND (reference sequence). The CDR3 is 14 residues long. The CDR3 DNA sequence: TGTGCCAGTAGTAGAACAGGGGGCTCGTACGAGCAGTACTTC. This translates into CASSRTGGSYEQYF.

The chain recombines TRBV6-6 with TRBJ1-3; D is uncertain. Germline V gene lookup returns CDR1 MNHNY and CDR2 SVGAGI (reference sequence). The CDR3 is made up of 13 amino acids. Trimming pared 6 bases from V and 0 bases from J, leaving 6 bases between. The CDR3 protein is CASSQVSGNTIYF. CDR3 sequence (DNA): TGTGCCAGCAGCCAGGTCTCTGGAAACACCATATATTTT.

The V call is TRBV19, the J call TRBJ2-1; TRBD2 agrees at 7 bases. V lost 4 bases and J lost 3; bases outside the gene matches: 9. Germline V gene sequence: CDR1 LNHDA, CDR2 SQIVND (reference sequence). This CDR3 comprises 16 residues. In nucleotides, the CDR3 is TGTGCCAGTAGTACCGCGGGGAGGGGAAACTACAATGAGCAGTTCTTC. Translating it yields CASSTAGRGNYNEQFF.

V and J are TRBV19 and TRBJ1-5, with TRBD1 as a possible D gene (5 bases). CDR1 and CDR2 (germline): LNHDA, SQIVND (reference sequence). Trimming removed 1 base from V and 5 bases from J, with 15 bases in between. The CDR3 has 16 amino acids. CDR3 protein: CASSIGRGFVDQPQHF. In DNA form, the CDR3 reads TGTGCCAGTAGTATAGGGCGGGGCTTTGTGGATCAGCCCCAGCATTTT.